A single sample is the source of the 24 T cell receptor beta chains below, sequenced in a study of T cells in Graves' hyperthyroidism and ophthalmopathy. RNA transcripts provided the source from which TCR beta CDR3 regions were amplified. HTBI primers were used for first-round RT-PCR of the TCR CDR3. MiXCR, applied by TCRdb to the multiplex PCR reads, yields one record per CDR3 protein. The table has hundreds of thousands of distinct CDR3 sequences, roughly 15% seen once. The specimen was blood. The receptor set was obtained from a young woman with Graves' hyperthyroidism.

The J gene is TRBJ1-2, the V gene TRBV10-2; 7 bases agree with TRBD1. There are 13 residues in the CDR3. V shed 0 bases, J shed 8 bases, and the junction held 3 bases outside the gene matches. CDR1 and CDR2 (germline): WSHSY, SAAADI. CDR3: CASSESTGLGYTF. In DNA form, the CDR3 reads TGCGCCAGCAGTGAGTCGACAGGGCTAGGCTACACCTTC.

The table lists this clonotype with many counts. The chain has TRBV12-3 or TRBV12-4 and TRBJ2-3; D is uncertain. Trimming shortened V by 5 bases and J by 2 bases, and 5 bases separated the two germline ends. This CDR3 has 12 residues. The CDR3 sequence is CASSTYTDTQYF. The CDR3 DNA sequence: TGTGCCAGCAGTACCTACACAGATACGCAGTATTTT.

This clonotype showed up many times. The chain combines TRBV20-1 with TRBJ2-7, with TRBD2 matching 12 bases. Germline CDR1 and CDR2: DFQATT and SNEGSKA (reference sequence). The CDR3 loop spans 14 amino acids. The junction had 2 bases not matched to a gene; V was cut back by 1 base and J by 4 bases. CDR3: CSARVTSGRYEQYF. In DNA, the CDR3 is TGCAGTGCTAGAGTGACTAGCGGGAGATACGAGCAGTACTTC.

This clonotype was found a few times. This chain uses TRBV7-3 with TRBJ2-2, with D hard to call. The CDR3 has 14 amino acids. V was clipped by 6 bases and J by 0 bases, with 8 bases between them. Germline CDR1 and CDR2: SGHTA and FQGTGA. The CDR3 coding sequence is TGTGCCAGCAGGCCCTCTACGAACACCGGGGAGCTGTTTTTT. It codes for CASRPSTNTGELFF.

The table lists this clonotype with many counts. The chain is built from TRBV11-2 and TRBJ2-3, with D possibly matching TRBD2 (6 bases). The V end was cut by 1 base, the J end by 4 bases, with 9 bases between. This CDR3 contains 14 residues. In germline, CDR1 is SGHAT, CDR2 FQNNGV. CDR3 sequence reads: CASSLGGTSDTQYF. The DNA for the CDR3 is TGTGCCAGCAGCTTAGGCGGGACCTCAGATACGCAGTATTTT.

This clonotype was counted a few times. V is TRBV29-1 and J is TRBJ2-3; D could derive from TRBD1 or TRBD2 (5 bases each). V dropped 7 bases and J dropped 2 bases, with 16 bases sitting between them. CDR1 is SQVTM, CDR2 ANQGSEA, per germline. The CDR3 contains 14 residues. CDR3 bases: TGCAGCGCCGGAGAGGGGTTTGACACAGATACGCAGTATTTT. Its protein product is CSAGEGFDTDTQYF.

This clonotype was counted at least ten times. The chain links TRBV7-3 to TRBJ2-3; weak D call: TRBD2 (6 bases). Germline V lookup: CDR1 SGHTA, CDR2 FQGTGA. Trimming left V 7 bases short and J 3 bases short, with 17 bases between. The length of the CDR3 is 15 residues. CDR3 sequence: CASIDCGVMTDTQYF. The CDR3 DNA reads TGTGCCAGCATCGATTGCGGGGTTATGACAGATACGCAGTATTTT.

The sample holds a few counts of this clonotype. This chain uses TRBV28 with TRBJ1-2; TRBD1 might be the D (5 bases). V was clipped by 5 bases and J by 4 bases, with 11 bases between them. The V gene's germline CDR1 is MDHEN and CDR2 SYDVKM. CDR3 size: 13 residues. Here the CDR3 DNA reads TGTGCCAGCAGTACCGGCGACAGCTATGGCTACACCTTC. Its translation: CASSTGDSYGYTF.

V and J are TRBV12-3 or TRBV12-4 and TRBJ2-7; 15 positions agree with TRBD2. Trimming removed 6 bases from V and 2 bases from J; junction bases left unmatched: 11. The CDR3 has 18 amino acids. Here the CDR3 reads CASSLGLAGGPVAYEQYF. The CDR3 nucleotides read TGTGCCAGCAGCCTTGGACTAGCGGGAGGGCCAGTAGCCTACGAGCAGTACTTC.

This chain links TRBV12-3 or TRBV12-4 with TRBJ2-3, with 10 bases that match TRBD2. The CDR3 totals 15 residues. V lost 5 bases and J lost 0; bases outside the gene matches: 2. The CDR3 nucleotides are TGTGCCAGCAGTACTAGCGGGACTAGCACAGATACGCAGTATTTT. This codes for CASSTSGTSTDTQYF.

This clonotype has ten or more counts. The rearrangement joins TRBV5-5 to TRBJ1-1; D is uncertain. V was trimmed by 2 bases and J by 1 base, leaving 15 bases between them. This CDR3 is built from 16 residues. CDR1 SGHKS and CDR2 YYEKEE come from the germline V gene (reference sequence). CDR3 DNA sequence: TGTGCCAGCAGCTTCTCAGTTCTTATAAGGAACACTGAAGCTTTCTTT. Amino acid sequence: CASSFSVLIRNTEAFF.

This clonotype was recorded at least ten times. This may come from a read error, since a much larger clone is one base off. This chain joins TRBV12-3 or TRBV12-4 and TRBJ2-7, with 10 bases lining up with TRBD1. Trimming removed 6 bases from V and 3 bases from J; junction bases left unmatched: 5. This CDR3 has 14 amino acids. The CDR3 protein is CASSAGTGDYEQYF. The CDR3 DNA is TGTGCCAGCAGCGCCGGGACAGGGGACTACGAGCAGTACTTC.

The CDR3 reads CATSDSRLAGANNEQFF. In nucleotides, the CDR3 is TGTGCCACCAGTGATTCACGACTAGCGGGAGCCAACAATGAGCAGTTCTTC. The chain is built from TRBV24-1 and TRBJ2-1; 12 bases align to TRBD2. The CDR3 covers 17 residues. Looked up from germline, CDR1 is KGHDR and CDR2 is SFDVKD. Trimming at V came to 2 bases and at J to 5 bases, leaving 6 bases not matched to a gene.

In this sample, this clonotype turned up a few times. V is TRBV20-1 and J is TRBJ2-1; 12 bases align to TRBD2. The V and J ends lost 4 bases and 0 bases, in that order; junction bases with no gene match: 10. This CDR3 spans 18 amino acids. Germline V gives CDR1 DFQATT, CDR2 SNEGSKA (reference sequence). Here the CDR3 reads CSAKGLAGPRSSYNEQFF. The CDR3 nucleotides read TGCAGTGCTAAGGGACTAGCGGGCCCCCGAAGCTCCTACAATGAGCAGTTCTTC.

In this sample, this clonotype turned up a few times. The chain carries TRBV18 and TRBJ2-7; 10 bases are shared with TRBD2. Germline loops: CDR1 KGHSH, CDR2 LQKENI. This CDR3 is 14 amino acids long. Trimming cost V 6 bases and J 4 bases; bases outside gene matches: 6. CDR3 nucleotides: TGTGCCAGCTCGCCTATAGCGGGAGGTTACGAGCAGTACTTC. This codes for CASSPIAGGYEQYF. Full variable domain (remainder filled in from reference TRBV18 and TRBJ2-7): NAGVMQNPRHLVRRRGQEARLRCSPMKGHSHVYWYRQLPEEGLKFMVYLQKENIIDESGMPKERFSAEFPKEGPSILRIQQVVRGDSAAYFCASSPIAGGYEQYFGPGTRLTVT.

V gene TRBV2 combines with J gene TRBJ1-3; no reliable D call. Germline CDR1 SNHLY, CDR2 FYNNEI. The CDR3 is 12 residues long. V was trimmed by 5 bases and J by 5 bases, leaving 7 bases between them. The CDR3 coding sequence is TGTGCCAGCAGTCAAACAAGAAACACCATATATTTT. The encoded protein is CASSQTRNTIYF.

This clonotype was found many times. The chain employs TRBV6-2 or TRBV6-3 and TRBJ1-2; TRBD1 is a possible D gene (6 bases). The CDR3 runs 18 residues. Between the trimmed V and J ends, which lost 6 bases and 0 bases, there was a span of 23 bases. Germline V gene data show CDR1 as MNHEY and CDR2 as SVGEGT. CDR3 in amino acids: CASSRTGTTGVPNYGYTF. The DNA of the CDR3 is TGTGCCAGCAGCCGAACGGGAACGACAGGCGTACCTAACTATGGCTACACCTTC.

This clonotype was counted only a few times. CDR3 nucleotides: TGTGCCAGCCGCACGGCAGGTGGACACATCTATGGCTACACCTTC. Translating gives CASRTAGGHIYGYTF. The gene calls are TRBV18 and TRBJ1-2; perhaps TRBD1 as D (5 bases). V lost 8 bases to trimming and J lost 4 bases, with 20 bases between them. The CDR3 runs to 15 residues. Germline assignment: CDR1 KGHSH and CDR2 LQKENI.

This chain connects TRBV29-1 to TRBJ2-2; D is uncertain. CDR3 size: 13 residues. Trimming took 2 bases from V and 2 from J, leaving 6 bases between them. Germline assignment: CDR1 SQVTM and CDR2 ANQGSEA. This chain's CDR3 is CSVELINTGELFF. CDR3 bases: TGCAGCGTTGAACTAATAAACACCGGGGAGCTGTTTTTT.

This clonotype has only one observation. The chain joins TRBV29-1 to TRBJ1-1; TRBD1 matches 7 bases. The V gene's germline CDR1 is SQVTM and CDR2 ANQGSEA. V lost 2 bases and J lost 3; bases outside the gene matches: 0. This CDR3 contains 12 residues. CDR3 in DNA: TGCAGCGTTGAACAGGGGGACACTGAAGCTTTCTTT. Protein: CSVEQGDTEAFF. The variable domain in full, with the rest retrieved from reference TRBV29-1 and TRBJ1-1, is SAVISQKPSRDICQRGTSLTIQCQVDSQVTMMFWYRQQPGQSLTLIATANQGSEATYESGFVIDKFPISRPNLTFSTLTVSNMSPEDSSIYLCSVEQGDTEAFFGQGTRLTVV.

This clonotype was detected ten times or more. V and J are TRBV27 and TRBJ2-1; D is perhaps TRBD1 (6 bases). Germline V CDR1 and CDR2: MNHEY, SMNVEV (reference sequence). The CDR3 consists of 16 residues. V was trimmed by 4 bases and J by 6 bases, leaving 19 bases between them. This CDR3 is CASSSSQGWVFNEQFF. The CDR3 nucleotides are TGTGCCAGCAGTTCCTCCCAGGGGTGGGTATTCAATGAGCAGTTCTTC.

This clonotype occurred many times. The chain uses TRBV11-2 and TRBJ2-7, with TRBD1 matching over 9 bases. Germline lookup yields CDR1 SGHAT and CDR2 FQNNGV. The CDR3 runs 15 residues. Trimming at V came to 5 bases and at J to 4 bases, leaving 9 bases not matched to a gene. CDR3 in amino acids: CASSRGEQGAYEQYF. CDR3 bases: TGTGCCAGCAGCAGAGGGGAACAGGGGGCATACGAGCAGTACTTC.

The genes are TRBV9 and TRBJ2-5, with TRBD1 matching 9 bases. The CDR3 contains 14 residues. In germline, CDR1 is SGDLS, CDR2 YYNGEE. V trimming: 0 bases; J trimming: 5 bases; junction bases outside the gene matches: 2. CDR3 in amino acids: CASSVEDRGETQYF. CDR3 in DNA: TGTGCCAGCAGCGTAGAAGACAGGGGGGAGACCCAGTACTTC.

Details on this clonotype: A much larger clone differs from this one at a single base, so this may be a read error. This chain links TRBV6-2 or TRBV6-3 with TRBJ2-1; D remains ambiguous. CDR1 and CDR2 from the germline V gene are MNHEY and SVGEGT. The germline V and J ends were trimmed by 9 bases and 8 bases, with 20 bases remaining between them. There are 14 residues in the CDR3. The CDR3 region is CASGLNPQYDEQFF. For the CDR3, the DNA is TGTGCCAGTGGTCTGAACCCCCAATACGATGAGCAGTTCTTC.